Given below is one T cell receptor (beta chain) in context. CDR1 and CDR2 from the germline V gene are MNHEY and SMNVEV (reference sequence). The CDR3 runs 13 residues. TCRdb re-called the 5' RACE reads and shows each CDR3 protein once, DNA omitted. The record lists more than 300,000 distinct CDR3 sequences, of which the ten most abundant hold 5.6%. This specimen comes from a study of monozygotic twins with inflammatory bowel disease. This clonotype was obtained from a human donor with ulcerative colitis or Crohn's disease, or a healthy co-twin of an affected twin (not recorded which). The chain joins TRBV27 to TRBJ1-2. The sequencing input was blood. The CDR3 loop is CASSLNGAYGYTF.